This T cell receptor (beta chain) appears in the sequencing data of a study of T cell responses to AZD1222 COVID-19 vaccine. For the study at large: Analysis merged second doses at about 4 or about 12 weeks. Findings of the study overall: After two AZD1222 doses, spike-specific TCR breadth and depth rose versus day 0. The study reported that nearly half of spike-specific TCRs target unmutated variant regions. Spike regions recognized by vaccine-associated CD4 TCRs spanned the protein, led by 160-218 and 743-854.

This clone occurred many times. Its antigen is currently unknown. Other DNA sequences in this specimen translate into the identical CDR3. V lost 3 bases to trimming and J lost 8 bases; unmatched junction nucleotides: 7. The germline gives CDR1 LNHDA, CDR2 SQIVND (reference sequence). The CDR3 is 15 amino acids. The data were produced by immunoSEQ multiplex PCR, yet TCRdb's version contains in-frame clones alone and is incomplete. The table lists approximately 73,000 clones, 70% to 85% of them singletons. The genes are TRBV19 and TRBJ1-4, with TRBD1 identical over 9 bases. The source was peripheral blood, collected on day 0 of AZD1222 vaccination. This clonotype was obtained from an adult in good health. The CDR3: CASSIPGQGGEKLFF. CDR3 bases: TGTGCCAGTAGTATCCCGGGACAGGGTGGCGAAAAACTGTTTTTT.